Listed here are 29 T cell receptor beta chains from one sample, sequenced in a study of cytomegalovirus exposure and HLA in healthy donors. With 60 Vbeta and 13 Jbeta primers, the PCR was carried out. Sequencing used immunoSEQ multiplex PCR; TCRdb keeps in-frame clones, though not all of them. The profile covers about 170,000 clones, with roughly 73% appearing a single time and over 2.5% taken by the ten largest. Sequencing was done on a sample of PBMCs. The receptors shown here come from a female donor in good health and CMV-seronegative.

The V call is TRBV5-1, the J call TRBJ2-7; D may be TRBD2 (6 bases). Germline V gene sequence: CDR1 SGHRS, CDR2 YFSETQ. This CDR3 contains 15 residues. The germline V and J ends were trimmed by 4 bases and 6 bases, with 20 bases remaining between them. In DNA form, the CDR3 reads TGCGCCAGCAGCCCAAGCCTGACTAGTTACCCCGAGCAGTACTTC. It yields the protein CASSPSLTSYPEQYF.

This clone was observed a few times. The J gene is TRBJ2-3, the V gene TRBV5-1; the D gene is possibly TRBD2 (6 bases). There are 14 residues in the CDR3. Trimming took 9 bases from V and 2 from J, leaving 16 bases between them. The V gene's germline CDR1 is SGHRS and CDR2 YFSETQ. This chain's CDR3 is CANSRAGITDTQYF. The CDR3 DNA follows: TGCGCCAATTCGCGGGCGGGGATCACAGATACGCAGTATTTT.

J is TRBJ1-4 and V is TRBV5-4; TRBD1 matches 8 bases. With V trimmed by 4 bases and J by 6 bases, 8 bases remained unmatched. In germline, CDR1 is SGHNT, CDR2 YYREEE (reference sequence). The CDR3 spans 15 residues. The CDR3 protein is CASSVHRGADEKLFF. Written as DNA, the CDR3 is TGTGCCAGCAGCGTTCACAGGGGGGCGGATGAAAAACTGTTTTTT.

CDR3 in DNA: TGTGCCAGCAGCTTAGCGGAGGGGGCGCGGGAGCAGTTCTTC. It yields the protein CASSLAEGAREQFF. The rearrangement uses TRBV7-2 and TRBJ2-1; TRBD1 might be the D (7 bases). This CDR3 has 14 amino acids. Germline loops: CDR1 SGHTA, CDR2 FQGNSA. Trimming cost V 0 bases and J 10 bases, with 13 bases left between them.

This chain's CDR3 is CASSLELAGAYNEQFF. The DNA for the CDR3 is TGCGCCAGCAGCTTGGAGCTAGCGGGGGCCTACAATGAGCAGTTCTTC. The chain employs TRBV5-1 and TRBJ2-1, with 10 nucleotides matching TRBD2. Per the germline V gene, CDR1 is SGHRS and CDR2 is YFSETQ. The junction had 2 bases not matched to a gene; V was cut back by 0 bases and J by 2 bases. The CDR3 contains 16 residues.

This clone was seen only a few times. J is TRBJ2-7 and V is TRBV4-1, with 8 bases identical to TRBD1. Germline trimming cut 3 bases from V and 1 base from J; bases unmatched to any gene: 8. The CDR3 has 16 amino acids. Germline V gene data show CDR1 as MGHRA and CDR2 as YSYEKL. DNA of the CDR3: TGCGCCAGCAGCCAGCAGACCGGGACAGGTTCCTACGAGCAGTACTTC. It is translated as CASSQQTGTGSYEQYF.

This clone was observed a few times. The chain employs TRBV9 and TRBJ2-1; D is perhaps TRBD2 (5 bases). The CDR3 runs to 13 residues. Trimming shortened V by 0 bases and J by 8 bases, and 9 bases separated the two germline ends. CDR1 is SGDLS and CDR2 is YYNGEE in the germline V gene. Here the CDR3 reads CASSVVGVHEQFF. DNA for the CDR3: TGTGCCAGCAGCGTAGTCGGGGTCCATGAGCAGTTCTTC.

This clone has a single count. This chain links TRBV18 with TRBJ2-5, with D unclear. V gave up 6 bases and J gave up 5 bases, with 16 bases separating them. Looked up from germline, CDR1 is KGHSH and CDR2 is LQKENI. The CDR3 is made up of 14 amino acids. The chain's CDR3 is CASSLDQTGETQYF. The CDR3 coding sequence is TGTGCCAGCTCGCTGGATCAGACTGGGGAGACCCAGTACTTC.

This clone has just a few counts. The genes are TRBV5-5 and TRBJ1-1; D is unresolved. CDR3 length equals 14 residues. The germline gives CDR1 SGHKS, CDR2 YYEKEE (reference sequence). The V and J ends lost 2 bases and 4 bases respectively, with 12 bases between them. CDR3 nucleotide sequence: TGTGCCAGCAGCTTTAGAGGCGCTTCCACTGAAGCTTTCTTT. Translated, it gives CASSFRGASTEAFF.

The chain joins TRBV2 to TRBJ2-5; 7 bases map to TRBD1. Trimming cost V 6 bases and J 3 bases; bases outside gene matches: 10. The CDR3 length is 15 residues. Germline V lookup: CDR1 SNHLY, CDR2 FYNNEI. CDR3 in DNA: TGTGCCAGCAGCCCCTGGGGGACAGAAGAAGAGACCCAGTACTTC. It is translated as CASSPWGTEEETQYF.

CDR3 sequence reads: CASSLRFQGNTEAFF. The CDR3 bases are TGTGCCAGCAGCTTAAGGTTCCAGGGAAACACTGAAGCTTTCTTT. V gene TRBV7-3 combines with J gene TRBJ1-1; possible D gene TRBD1, 5 bases. The germline V gene has CDR1 SGHTA and CDR2 FQGTGA. This CDR3 spans 15 amino acids. The V end lost 1 base, the J end lost 2 bases, and 11 bases lay between the germline ends.

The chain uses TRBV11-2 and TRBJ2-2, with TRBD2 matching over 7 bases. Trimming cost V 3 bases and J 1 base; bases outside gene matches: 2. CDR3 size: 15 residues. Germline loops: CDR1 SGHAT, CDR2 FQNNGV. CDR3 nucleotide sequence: TGTGCCAGCAGCTTGGGCGGGGGGAACACCGGGGAGCTGTTTTTT. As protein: CASSLGGGNTGELFF.

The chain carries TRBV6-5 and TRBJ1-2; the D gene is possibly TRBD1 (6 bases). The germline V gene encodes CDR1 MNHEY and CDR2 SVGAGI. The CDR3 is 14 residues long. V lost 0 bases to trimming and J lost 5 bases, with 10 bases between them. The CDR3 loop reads CASSYSTGPYGYTF. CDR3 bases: TGTGCCAGCAGTTACTCGACAGGTCCTTATGGCTACACCTTC.

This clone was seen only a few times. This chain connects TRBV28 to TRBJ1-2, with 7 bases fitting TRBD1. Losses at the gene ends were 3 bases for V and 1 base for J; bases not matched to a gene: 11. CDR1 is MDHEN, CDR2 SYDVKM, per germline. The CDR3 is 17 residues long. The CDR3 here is CASSFLGGSWNNYGYTF. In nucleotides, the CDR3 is TGTGCCAGCAGTTTCCTAGGGGGCTCGTGGAATAACTATGGCTACACCTTC.

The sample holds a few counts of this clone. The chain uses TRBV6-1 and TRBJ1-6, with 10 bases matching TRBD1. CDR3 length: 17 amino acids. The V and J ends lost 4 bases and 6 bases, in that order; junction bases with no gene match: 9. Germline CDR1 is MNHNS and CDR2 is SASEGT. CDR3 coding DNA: TGTGCCAGCAGTGCCGACAGGGGGCGCTACGCTAATTCACCCCTCCACTTT. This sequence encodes CASSADRGRYANSPLHF.

Here the CDR3 reads CASTGTKTSGANVLTF. CDR3 nucleotide sequence: TGTGCCTCCACCGGGACAAAAACTTCTGGGGCCAACGTCCTGACTTTC. The chain couples TRBV30 to TRBJ2-6; tentatively, D is TRBD1 (6 bases). Trimming left V 7 bases short and J 1 base short, with 17 bases between. Germline loops: CDR1 GTSNPN, CDR2 SVGIG (reference sequence). This CDR3 region has 16 residues.

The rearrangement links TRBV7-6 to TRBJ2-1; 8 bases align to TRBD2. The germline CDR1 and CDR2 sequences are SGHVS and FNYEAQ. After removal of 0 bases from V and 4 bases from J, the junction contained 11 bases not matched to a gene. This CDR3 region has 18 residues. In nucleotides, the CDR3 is TGTGCCAGCAGCTTAGCTTTTGTATCCGGGGGGGGGTACAATGAGCAGTTCTTC. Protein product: CASSLAFVSGGGYNEQFF.

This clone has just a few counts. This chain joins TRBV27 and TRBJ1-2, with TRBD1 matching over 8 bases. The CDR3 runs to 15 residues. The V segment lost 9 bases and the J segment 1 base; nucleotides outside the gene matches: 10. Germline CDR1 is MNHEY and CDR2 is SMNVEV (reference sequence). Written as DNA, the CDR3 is TGTGCCAGTAGAAAGACAGGGGCCAGTAACTATGGCTACACCTTC. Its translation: CASRKTGASNYGYTF.

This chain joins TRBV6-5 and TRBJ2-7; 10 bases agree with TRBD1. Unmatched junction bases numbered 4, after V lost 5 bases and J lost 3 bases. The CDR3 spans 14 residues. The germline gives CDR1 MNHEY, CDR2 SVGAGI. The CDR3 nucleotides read TGTGCCAGCAGTCTAGGACAGGGGGGCTACGAGCAGTACTTC. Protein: CASSLGQGGYEQYF.

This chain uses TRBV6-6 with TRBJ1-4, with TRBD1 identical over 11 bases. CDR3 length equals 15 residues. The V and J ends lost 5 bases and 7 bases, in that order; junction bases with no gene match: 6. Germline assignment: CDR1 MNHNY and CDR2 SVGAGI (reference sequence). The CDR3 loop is CASSPGQGAGEKLFF. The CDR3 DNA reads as TGTGCCAGCAGTCCCGGACAGGGGGCGGGTGAAAAACTGTTTTTT.

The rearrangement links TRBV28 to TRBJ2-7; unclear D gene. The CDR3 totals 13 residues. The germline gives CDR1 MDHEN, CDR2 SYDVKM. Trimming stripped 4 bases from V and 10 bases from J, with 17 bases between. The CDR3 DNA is TGTGCCAGCAGTTCCCCCCCCACAGAATTCCAGTACTTC. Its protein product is CASSSPPTEFQYF.

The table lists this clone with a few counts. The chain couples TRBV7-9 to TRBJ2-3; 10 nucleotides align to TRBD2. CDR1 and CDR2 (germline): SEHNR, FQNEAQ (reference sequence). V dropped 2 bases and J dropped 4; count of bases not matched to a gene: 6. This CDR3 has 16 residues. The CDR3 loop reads CASSLLLAGVSDTQYF. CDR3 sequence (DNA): TGTGCCAGCAGCTTACTTCTAGCGGGAGTGTCAGATACGCAGTATTTT.

The CDR3: CAISDLSGGATDTQYF. The CDR3 DNA sequence: TGTGCCATCAGTGACCTTAGCGGGGGAGCCACAGATACGCAGTATTTT. The chain has TRBV10-3 and TRBJ2-3; 9 bases align to TRBD2. With V trimmed by 3 bases and J by 2 bases, 6 bases remained unmatched. Germline CDR1 reads ENHRY; CDR2 reads SYGVKD. This CDR3 is 16 amino acids long.

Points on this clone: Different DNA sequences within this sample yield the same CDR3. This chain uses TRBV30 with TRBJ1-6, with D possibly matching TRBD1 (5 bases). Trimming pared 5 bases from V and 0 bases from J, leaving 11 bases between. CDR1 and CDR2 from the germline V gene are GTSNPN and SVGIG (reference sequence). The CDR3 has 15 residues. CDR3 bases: TGTGCCTGGGCCGGACAAAGCTCCTATAATTCACCCCTCCACTTT. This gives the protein CAWAGQSSYNSPLHF. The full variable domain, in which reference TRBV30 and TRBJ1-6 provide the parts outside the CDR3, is SQTIHQWPATLVQPVGSPLSLECTVEGTSNPNLYWYRQAAGRGLQLLFYSVGIGQISSEVPQNLSASRPQDRQFILSSKKLLLSDSGFYLCAWAGQSSYNSPLHFGNGTRLTVT.

CDR3 bases: TGTGCCAGCAGCCAAGACCAGCGGGAGGCGGCTAGTGAGCAGTTCTTC. This encodes CASSQDQREAASEQFF. The genes are TRBV4-2 and TRBJ2-1; 9 bases line up with TRBD2. This CDR3 contains 16 residues. CDR1 LGHNA and CDR2 YNFKEQ come from the germline V gene. The trim removed 0 bases at V and 9 bases at J, leaving 9 bases unmatched.

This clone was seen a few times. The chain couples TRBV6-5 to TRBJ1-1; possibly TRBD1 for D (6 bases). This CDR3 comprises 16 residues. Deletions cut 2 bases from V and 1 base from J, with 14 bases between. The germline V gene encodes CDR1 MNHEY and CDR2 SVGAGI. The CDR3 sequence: CASSYTKGGRNTEAFF. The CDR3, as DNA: TGTGCCAGCAGTTACACAAAGGGGGGGAGGAACACTGAAGCTTTCTTT.

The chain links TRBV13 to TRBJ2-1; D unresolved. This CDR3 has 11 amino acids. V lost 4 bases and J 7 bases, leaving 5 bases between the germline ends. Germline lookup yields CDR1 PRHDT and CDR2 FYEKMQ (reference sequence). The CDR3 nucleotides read TGTGCCAGCAGCTATTCGAATGAGCAGTTCTTC. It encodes CASSYSNEQFF.

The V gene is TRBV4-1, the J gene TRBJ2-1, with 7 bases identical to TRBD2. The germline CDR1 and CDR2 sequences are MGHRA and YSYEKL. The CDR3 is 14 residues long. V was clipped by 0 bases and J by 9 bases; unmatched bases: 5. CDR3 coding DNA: TGCGCCAGCAGCCAAGAAAGGACTAGGGGTGAGCAGTTCTTC. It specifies CASSQERTRGEQFF.

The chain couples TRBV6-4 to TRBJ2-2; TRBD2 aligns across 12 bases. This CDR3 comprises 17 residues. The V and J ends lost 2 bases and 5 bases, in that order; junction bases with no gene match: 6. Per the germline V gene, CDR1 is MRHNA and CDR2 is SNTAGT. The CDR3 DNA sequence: TGTGCCAGCAGTGACACCCGACTAGCGGGAGAAACCGGGGAGCTGTTTTTT. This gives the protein CASSDTRLAGETGELFF.